This is a list of T cell receptor beta chains from one sample in a study of T-cell reconstitution after alpha-beta-depleted transplantation in children. One entry per CDR3 protein, called by TCRdb with MiXCR from the PCR reads. The table lists 250,000 or so distinct CDR3 sequences, roughly a quarter of them singletons. The sequences come from PBMCs, mostly from graft donor cells, collected 360 days after TCRalphabeta/CD19-depleted stem cell transplant. The receptors were sampled from a female patient aged 2-9 years who had a stem cell transplant for congenital amegakaryocytic thrombocytopenia, so the T cells may come from the graft donor. The CDR3 runs from the conserved cysteine through the conserved F or W. D genes are given only for firm matches. The listing skips clone size in some rows; elsewhere it reads once, few, many or a size class.

CDR3 DNA	CDR3 protein	V gene	J gene	D gene	clone size
TGTGCCAGCAGCTTAGGGGACAGGGGTTATGGCAATCAGCCCCAGCATTTT	CASSLGDRGYGNQPQHF	TRBV7-9	TRBJ1-5	TRBD1	NA
TGCAGTGCTAGTGATCCGTGGGGCTCTGGAAACACCATATATTTT	CSASDPWGSGNTIYF	TRBV20-1	TRBJ1-3	NA	NA
TGCGCCAGCGCAAACGGGAATCAGCCCCAGCATTTT	CASANGNQPQHF	TRBV10-2	TRBJ1-5	NA	few
TGCGCCAGCAGCTCTTTGGTGAAACCCTACGAGCAGTACTTC	CASSSLVKPYEQYF	TRBV4-1	TRBJ2-7	NA	few
TGCAGCGTTGAGGGCGGGACCCCCTACGAGCAGTACTTC	CSVEGGTPYEQYF	TRBV29-1	TRBJ2-7	NA	few
TGTGCCAGCAGCCAAGTCCGTCGGGATGAGCAGTTCTTC	CASSQVRRDEQFF	TRBV3-1	TRBJ2-1	NA	NA
TGTGCCTGGAGTAGGGACAGGAATAATGAGCAGTTCTTC	CAWSRDRNNEQFF	TRBV30	TRBJ2-1	TRBD1	NA
TGCAGTGCTAGAGGGTTAGCGGGAAGGAATACGCAGTATTTT	CSARGLAGRNTQYF	TRBV20-1	TRBJ2-3	TRBD2	few
TGTGCCAGCAGTGGTGTCGGGGGTCACGAGACCCAGTACTTC	CASSGVGGHETQYF	TRBV2	TRBJ2-5	NA	NA
TGTGCCCGACGGGACGAGCACACTGAAGCTTTCTTT	CARRDEHTEAFF	TRBV2	TRBJ1-1	NA	NA
TGCAGTGCTAGAGATCTTTGGGGAGGCGCTTTCTTT	CSARDLWGGAFF	TRBV20-1	TRBJ1-1	NA	few
TGTGCCAGCAGACACGGACAGGGGGCCGCTTTGGGAGATACGCAGTATTTT	CASRHGQGAALGDTQYF	TRBV7-8	TRBJ2-3	TRBD1	NA
TGTGCCAGCAGTCTCCAGGGGGCGTATAGCAATCAGCCCCAGCATTTT	CASSLQGAYSNQPQHF	TRBV12-3/TRBV12-4	TRBJ1-5	TRBD1	NA
TGTGCCAGCAGTTACACTCCCGTTGATCAGCCCCAGCATTTT	CASSYTPVDQPQHF	TRBV6-5	TRBJ1-5	NA	few
TGTGCCAGCAGCTTGTTCGGGATTGCCTATTTGAACACTGAAGCTTTCTTT	CASSLFGIAYLNTEAFF	TRBV5-6	TRBJ1-1	NA	NA
TGTGCCAGCAGCTCAAGCGGGGAGCTGTTTTTT	CASSSSGELFF	TRBV11-2	TRBJ2-2	NA	NA
TGCGCCAGCAGCTTGGTCGGGACAGACCCCTACGAGCAGTACTTC	CASSLVGTDPYEQYF	TRBV5-1	TRBJ2-7	TRBD1	many
TGTGCCAGCAGCACAGACAGGGGGCGCGTGGAGACCCAGTACTTC	CASSTDRGRVETQYF	TRBV12-3/TRBV12-4	TRBJ2-5	TRBD1	few
TGTGCCACCAGCAGAGACCGGGCGCCCACCTATGGCTACACCTTC	CATSRDRAPTYGYTF	TRBV15	TRBJ1-2	NA	NA
TGTGCCAGCAGTTTAGGTCCGGGATGGGCCTACGAGCAGTACTTC	CASSLGPGWAYEQYF	TRBV27	TRBJ2-7	NA	once
TGCAGTGCCTGGTCGACTGACACAGATACGCAGTATTTT	CSAWSTDTDTQYF	TRBV20-1	TRBJ2-3	NA	few
TGTGCCAGCAGCTCCCCAGGGACAGGGGTCACTGAAGCTTTCTTT	CASSSPGTGVTEAFF	TRBV13	TRBJ1-1	TRBD1	NA
TGCAGTGCTCAAGGCTGGAACCTTCACTACGAGCAGTACTTC	CSAQGWNLHYEQYF	TRBV20-1	TRBJ2-7	NA	many
TGCAGTGCTGCCCCTGGAAGTTGGGGGGGGACTGAAGCTTTCTTT	CSAAPGSWGGTEAFF	TRBV20-1	TRBJ1-1	NA	many
TGCGCCAGCAGCGCGGGACTAGCGGGCCGCGGGACGGGGCAAGAGACCCAGTACTTC	CASSAGLAGRGTGQETQYF	TRBV4-1	TRBJ2-5	TRBD2	few
TGCGCCAGCAGCTATGCTACAGCAGATACGCAGTATTTT	CASSYATADTQYF	TRBV5-1	TRBJ2-3	NA	many
TGTGCCATCAGTCCGGGACAGGGGACTCCGGGCACCGGGGAGCTGTTTTTT	CAISPGQGTPGTGELFF	TRBV10-3	TRBJ2-2	TRBD1	NA
TGTGCCAGCAGCCTACGCGCCCCAGATACGCAGTATTTT	CASSLRAPDTQYF	TRBV28	TRBJ2-3	NA	NA
TGTGCCAGCACCGGGACCGGAGCCAAAAACATTCAGTACTTC	CASTGTGAKNIQYF	TRBV2	TRBJ2-4	NA	few
TGTGCCAGCACCCTAAGGGGGGAGAATTCACCCCTCCACTTT	CASTLRGENSPLHF	TRBV12-3/TRBV12-4	TRBJ1-6	NA	NA
TGTGCCAGTTCTGTACTGCCGGGGCCTGGGGCCAACGTCCTGACTTTC	CASSVLPGPGANVLTF	TRBV6-1	TRBJ2-6	NA	NA
TGCAGTGCTCCCCGGGACAGGGGGCAGCCCCAGCATTTT	CSAPRDRGQPQHF	TRBV20-1	TRBJ1-5	TRBD1	NA
TGTGCCAGCAACATAGCCGGGAGGGACTACGAGCAGTACTTC	CASNIAGRDYEQYF	TRBV12-3/TRBV12-4	TRBJ2-7	TRBD2	many
TGCAGTGCTAGAAGCACCGGGGGACCAGCCAAAAACATTCAGTACTTC	CSARSTGGPAKNIQYF	TRBV20-1	TRBJ2-4	NA	NA
TGCGCCAGCAGCCTGACAGGGGCAGATACGCAGTATTTT	CASSLTGADTQYF	TRBV4-3	TRBJ2-3	TRBD1	many
TGTGCCAGCAGTTACAGGCAGACCCCCTACAATGAGCAGTTCTTC	CASSYRQTPYNEQFF	TRBV7-2	TRBJ2-1	NA	few
TGTGCCAGCAGCGTGGGAGGGGGATCGCCCGGGGAGCTGTTTTTT	CASSVGGGSPGELFF	TRBV5-4	TRBJ2-2	NA	NA
TGCAGCGTTGTTCTCGTGGACCCGGATACGCAGTATTTT	CSVVLVDPDTQYF	TRBV29-1	TRBJ2-3	NA	many
TGCGCCAGCAGCCCCCTACAGGGGACTAATGAAAAACTGTTTTTT	CASSPLQGTNEKLFF	TRBV5-1	TRBJ1-4	TRBD1	few
TGCAGTGCGAAGGACCCGCGAGGTCTGAACACTGAAGCTTTCTTT	CSAKDPRGLNTEAFF	TRBV20-1	TRBJ1-1	NA	NA
TGTGCCAGCAGTTACCCCACCGACAGGCTCGAAGAGACCCAGTACTTC	CASSYPTDRLEETQYF	TRBV6-5	TRBJ2-5	NA	few
TGTGCCAGCAGCCACACCGCCGGAGGTGCAGGGACTGAAGCTTTCTTT	CASSHTAGGAGTEAFF	TRBV3-1	TRBJ1-1	NA	many
TGTGCCAGCTTGAGGGGGACTTTGAACACTGAAGCTTTCTTT	CASLRGTLNTEAFF	TRBV2	TRBJ1-1	NA	NA
TGCGCCAGCAGCCAAGACAGGACATCCTACAATGAGCAGTTCTTC	CASSQDRTSYNEQFF	TRBV4-3	TRBJ2-1	NA	few
TGCAGTGCTAGTGACAGGAGCTCCTACGAGCAGTACTTC	CSASDRSSYEQYF	TRBV20-1	TRBJ2-7	NA	NA
TGTGCCAGCAGTTTAGTTGTGGGGGACTCCTATAATTCACCCCTCCACTTT	CASSLVVGDSYNSPLHF	TRBV12-3/TRBV12-4	TRBJ1-6	NA	few
TGCGCCAGCAGCCAAGACACGTCACAGGTATTTGAAGCTTTCTTT	CASSQDTSQVFEAFF	TRBV4-1	TRBJ1-1	NA	NA